A single sample gave rise to the 18 T cell receptor beta chains below, sequenced in a study of OX40 agonist ivuxolimab in advanced cancers. Using immunoSEQ multiplex PCR, the repertoire was profiled, and TCRdb retains in-frame clones only, with some absent. The sample shows 55,000 to 80,000 clones, about 89% of them seen only once. Material: CD4+ or CD8+ T cells sorted from blood, obtained in a trial of the OX40 agonist ivuxolimab. All receptors come from an adult with an advanced solid tumor such as melanoma, head and neck, liver or kidney cancer.

The chain combines TRBV7-9 with TRBJ1-5; tentatively, D is TRBD1 (6 bases). The CDR3 covers 16 residues. The germline V gene encodes CDR1 SEHNR and CDR2 FQNEAQ (reference sequence). With 4 bases removed from V and 2 bases from J, the gap between germline ends came to 15 bases. The CDR3: CASSSSGVRGNQPQHF. As DNA, the CDR3 is TGTGCCAGCAGCTCGTCAGGGGTCAGGGGCAATCAGCCCCAGCATTTT.

V gene TRBV30 combines with J gene TRBJ2-5; TRBD1 is a possible D gene (6 bases). CDR3 length equals 14 residues. Trimming took 0 bases from V and 4 from J, leaving 12 bases between them. Germline V gene data show CDR1 as GTSNPN and CDR2 as SVGIG (reference sequence). Here the CDR3 reads CAWSVSTGRETQYF. The DNA of the CDR3 is TGTGCCTGGAGTGTAAGCACAGGGCGAGAGACCCAGTACTTC.

V and J are TRBV16 and TRBJ1-4; TRBD1 is a possible D gene (6 bases). The V end lost 3 bases, the J end lost 4 bases, and 12 bases lay between the germline ends. Germline assignment: CDR1 KGHSY and CDR2 FQNENV. The CDR3 loop spans 15 amino acids. CDR3 DNA sequence: TGTGCCAGCAGCCAGCGAGGGGGAAGTAATGAAAAACTGTTTTTT. Its translation is CASSQRGGSNEKLFF.

V is TRBV10-2 and J is TRBJ2-5, with D unclear. The V gene lost 10 bases and the J gene lost 5 bases, with 2 bases spanning the gap. This CDR3 contains 8 residues. Germline V lookup: CDR1 WSHSY, CDR2 SAAADI. Here the CDR3 DNA reads TGCGCCAAGGAGACCCAGTACTTC. Translation: CAKETQYF.

The V call is TRBV11-3, the J call TRBJ1-1; a possible D gene is TRBD1 (6 bases). Trimming left V 3 bases short and J 2 bases short, with 13 bases between. This CDR3 has 15 residues. Looked up from germline, CDR1 is SGHNT and CDR2 is YENEEA. The CDR3 DNA reads TGTGCCAGCAGCTTGGGGGGGACACCTAACACTGAAGCTTTCTTT. This gives the protein CASSLGGTPNTEAFF.

V is TRBV5-1 and J is TRBJ2-5; TRBD2 might be the D (5 bases). V shed 1 base and J shed 2 bases, with 12 bases lying between them. Germline V CDR1 and CDR2: SGHRS, YFSETQ. There are 15 residues in the CDR3. The CDR3 nucleotides read TGCGCCAGCAGCTTGAGTGGAGGTCCTCAAGAGACCCAGTACTTC. Protein sequence: CASSLSGGPQETQYF.

The chain links TRBV18 to TRBJ1-3; no definite D call. V shed 2 bases and J shed 0 bases, with 5 bases lying between them. This CDR3 region has 14 residues. Looked up from germline, CDR1 is KGHSH and CDR2 is LQKENI. The CDR3 spells CASSPDYSGNTIYF. In DNA form, the CDR3 reads TGTGCCAGCTCACCAGATTACTCTGGAAACACCATATATTTT.

This clone came up once. The gene calls are TRBV5-6 and TRBJ2-3, with TRBD1 matching 9 bases. CDR1 is SGHDT and CDR2 is YYEEEE in the germline V gene. This CDR3 comprises 15 residues. V was clipped by 4 bases and J by 0 bases; unmatched bases: 3. The chain's CDR3 is CASSPGQGSTDTQYF. The CDR3 region has the DNA TGTGCCAGCAGCCCAGGACAGGGGAGCACAGATACGCAGTATTTT.

This sequence joins TRBV27 and TRBJ1-1, with D hard to call. Trimming removed 4 bases at V and 0 bases at J, with 3 bases between. This CDR3 has 12 amino acids. Germline assignment: CDR1 MNHEY and CDR2 SMNVEV (reference sequence). CDR3: CASSSVNTEAFF. CDR3 nucleotides: TGTGCCAGCAGTTCGGTGAACACTGAAGCTTTCTTT.

The chain recombines TRBV4-2 with TRBJ2-2; TRBD2 matches 12 bases. This CDR3 region has 19 residues. Germline assignment: CDR1 LGHNA and CDR2 YNFKEQ. J lost 2 bases, V lost 2 bases, and 9 bases had no gene match. This CDR3 reads CASSQQPSGGGLNTGELFF. CDR3 nucleotide sequence: TGTGCCAGCAGCCAACAGCCTAGCGGGGGGGGCCTAAACACCGGGGAGCTGTTTTTT.

The CDR3 protein is CASTLGAVASPLHF. The CDR3 region has the DNA TGTGCCAGCACCCTGGGGGCGGTTGCCTCACCCCTCCACTTT. The chain joins TRBV2 to TRBJ1-6; TRBD1 might be the D (6 bases). The CDR3 extends over 14 amino acids. The V gene's germline CDR1 is SNHLY and CDR2 FYNNEI. V lost 7 bases to trimming and J lost 10 bases, with 17 bases between them.

This clone was seen just once. This chain uses TRBV7-8 with TRBJ1-5; TRBD1 matches at 9 bases. With 4 bases clipped from V and 3 bases from J, the junction kept 4 bases outside the gene matches. The CDR3 length is 15 residues. Germline assignment: CDR1 SGHVS and CDR2 FQNEAQ. CDR3 bases: TGTGCCAGCAGCTACACAGGGGGCCTCAATCAGCCCCAGCATTTT. It translates to CASSYTGGLNQPQHF.

The chain employs TRBV11-2 and TRBJ2-3; D may match TRBD1 or TRBD2 (5 bases each). V dropped 5 bases and J dropped 2 bases, with 14 bases sitting between them. The CDR3 is made up of 15 amino acids. CDR1 and CDR2 from the germline V gene are SGHAT and FQNNGV. The DNA for the CDR3 is TGTGCCAGCAGCCGTGGGACCGGCATCACAGATACGCAGTATTTT. Its translation: CASSRGTGITDTQYF.

The chain has TRBV6-6 and TRBJ1-5; 9 bases map to TRBD1. Germline trimming cut 6 bases from V and 1 base from J; bases unmatched to any gene: 7. CDR1 is MNHNY and CDR2 is SVGAGI in the germline V gene (reference sequence). This CDR3 has 16 amino acids. The CDR3 region is CASSSATGGSNQPQHF. CDR3 nucleotide sequence: TGTGCCAGCAGCTCAGCGACAGGGGGGAGCAATCAGCCCCAGCATTTT.

The J gene is TRBJ2-1, the V gene TRBV5-1; D remains ambiguous. The V end was cut by 0 bases, the J end by 8 bases, with 12 bases between. CDR1 is SGHRS and CDR2 is YFSETQ in the germline V gene. This CDR3 has 14 residues. The CDR3 region is CASSLADWSHEQFF. CDR3 DNA sequence: TGCGCCAGCAGCTTGGCCGACTGGAGCCATGAGCAGTTCTTC.

V gene TRBV9 combines with J gene TRBJ1-1; D unresolved. The CDR3 consists of 13 residues. Germline V lookup: CDR1 SGDLS, CDR2 YYNGEE. Trimming pared 2 bases from V and 7 bases from J, leaving 12 bases between. The CDR3 protein is CASSVGPTYEAFF. Written as DNA, the CDR3 is TGTGCCAGCAGCGTTGGTCCTACCTATGAAGCTTTCTTT.

V gene TRBV20-1 combines with J gene TRBJ2-1, with D unclear. Germline CDR1 DFQATT, CDR2 SNEGSKA (reference sequence). The length of the CDR3 is 11 residues. CDR3 protein: CRASSYNEQFF. The CDR3 nucleotides read TGCAGGGCCAGCAGCTACAATGAGCAGTTCTTC.

The J gene is TRBJ2-5, the V gene TRBV4-1; 8 positions agree with TRBD2. The germline CDR1 and CDR2 sequences are MGHRA and YSYEKL. The CDR3 contains 16 residues. V shed 0 bases, J shed 4 bases, and the junction held 7 bases outside the gene matches. CDR3 nucleotides: TGCGCCAGCAGCCAAGATTCTGGACTAGCAGGAGAGACCCAGTACTTC. This gives the protein CASSQDSGLAGETQYF.